The 27 T cell receptor beta chains below come from one sample, sequenced in a study of blood T cell repertoires in COVID-19. Generated by immunoSEQ multiplex PCR, the TCRdb table keeps only in-frame clones and is missing some. The sample consists of 120,000 to 150,000 clones, around nine tenths of them appearing once. Sequencing was performed on peripheral blood. The receptors originated from a human donor in a cohort sampled during active COVID-19.

The chain carries TRBV28 and TRBJ2-1, with 14 bases identical to TRBD2. Germline values: CDR1 MDHEN, CDR2 SYDVKM. V shed 6 bases, J shed 6 bases, and the junction held 10 bases outside the gene matches. The CDR3 length is 17 residues. The CDR3 sequence is CASSWGTSGRVGNEQFF. The CDR3 bases are TGTGCCAGCAGCTGGGGGACTAGCGGGAGAGTAGGCAATGAGCAGTTCTTC. The full variable domain, completed using reference TRBV28 and TRBJ2-1, is DVKVTQSSRYLVKRTGEKVFLECVQDMDHENMFWYRQDPGLGLRLIYFSYDVKMKEKGDIPEGYSVSREKKERFSLILESASTNQTSMYLCASSWGTSGRVGNEQFFGPGTRLTVL.

This rearrangement joins TRBV11-2 to TRBJ2-3; 12 positions agree with TRBD1. The CDR3 is 18 amino acids. V shed 5 bases, J shed 0 bases, and the junction held 9 bases outside the gene matches. Germline V gene sequence: CDR1 SGHAT, CDR2 FQNNGV. For the CDR3, the DNA is TGTGCCAGCAGCACGGGACAGGGGGCTTTGCCCAGCACAGATACGCAGTATTTT. Its translation is CASSTGQGALPSTDTQYF.

The chain couples TRBV7-2 to TRBJ2-3; D call uncertain. Germline CDR1 reads SGHTA; CDR2 reads FQGNSA. V was pared by 1 base and J by 0 bases, with 5 bases between. CDR3 length equals 14 residues. The CDR3 loop is CASSLGSSTDTQYF. CDR3 sequence (DNA): TGTGCCAGCAGCTTAGGGAGTAGCACAGATACGCAGTATTTT.

The rearrangement links TRBV6-6 to TRBJ2-5, with TRBD1 identical over 9 bases. This CDR3 spans 15 amino acids. Trimming took 2 bases from V and 3 from J; bases not matched to a gene: 4. Germline lookup yields CDR1 MNHNY and CDR2 SVGAGI (reference sequence). The CDR3, as DNA: TGTGCCAGCAGTTACGGAGGGACAGGGAAAGAGACCCAGTACTTC. Its translation is CASSYGGTGKETQYF.

The chain recombines TRBV28 with TRBJ1-2, with D unclear. This CDR3 spans 15 amino acids. The germline V gene encodes CDR1 MDHEN and CDR2 SYDVKM. Deletions cut 6 bases from V and 2 bases from J, with 16 bases between. The CDR3 nucleotides read TGTGCCAGCAGCCTTGTCGGACCGGGAAACTATGGCTACACCTTC. Translating gives CASSLVGPGNYGYTF.

The chain carries TRBV19 and TRBJ2-3; 7 bases are shared with TRBD1. The CDR3 covers 15 residues. J gave up 0 bases and V 10 bases, and 10 bases lay outside the gene matches. Germline assignment: CDR1 LNHDA and CDR2 SQIVND (reference sequence). CDR3 amino acids: CANPQGPPSTDTQYF. CDR3 nucleotides: TGTGCCAACCCACAGGGGCCTCCTAGCACAGATACGCAGTATTTT.

V and J are TRBV7-3 and TRBJ2-5; D may be TRBD2 (6 bases). CDR1 is SGHTA and CDR2 is FQGTGA in the germline V gene. This CDR3 is 15 amino acids long. Between the trimmed V and J ends, which lost 2 bases and 3 bases, there was a span of 13 bases. CDR3 in amino acids: CASSLGGATEETQYF. In nucleotides, the CDR3 is TGTGCCAGCAGCTTAGGCGGGGCTACCGAAGAGACCCAGTACTTC.

CDR3 amino acids: CASSEEDYTEAFF. The CDR3 region has the DNA TGCGCCAGCAGCGAGGAAGACTACACTGAAGCTTTCTTT. This chain connects TRBV5-1 to TRBJ1-1; D unresolved. Germline values: CDR1 SGHRS, CDR2 YFSETQ. The CDR3 spans 13 residues. Trimming removed 4 bases at V and 3 bases at J, with 10 bases between.

This rearrangement joins TRBV7-2 to TRBJ2-5, with 11 nucleotides matching TRBD2. V gave up 5 bases and J gave up 2 bases; unmatched junction bases: 7. Germline CDR1 reads SGHTA; CDR2 reads FQGNSA. The CDR3 is 16 residues long. CDR3 loop: CASSLQTSGKQETQYF. In DNA, the CDR3 is TGTGCCAGCAGCCTGCAGACTAGCGGGAAACAAGAGACCCAGTACTTC.

The CDR3 loop reads CASSLASLAWQYF. For the CDR3, the DNA is TGTGCCAGCAGTTTAGCCTCTCTAGCGTGGCAGTACTTC. The chain recombines TRBV28 with TRBJ2-7, with D tentatively TRBD2 (6 bases). V dropped 2 bases and J dropped 9 bases, with 14 bases sitting between them. CDR3 length: 13 amino acids. The germline V gene encodes CDR1 MDHEN and CDR2 SYDVKM.

The chain links TRBV6-1 to TRBJ2-4, with D uncertain. This CDR3 is built from 11 residues. Trimming removed 3 bases at V and 6 bases at J, with 3 bases between. In germline, CDR1 is MNHNS, CDR2 SASEGT. CDR3 loop: CASSDVNIQYF. In DNA form, the CDR3 reads TGTGCCAGCAGTGACGTAAACATTCAGTACTTC.

This clone was picked up a small number of times. The chain employs TRBV7-3 and TRBJ2-7, with 7 bases identical to TRBD1. CDR1 SGHTA and CDR2 FQGTGA come from the germline V gene. The CDR3 contains 13 residues. V lost 5 bases to trimming and J lost 0 bases; unmatched junction nucleotides: 1. CDR3 nucleotides: TGTGCCAGCAGCCGGGACAGCTCCTACGAGCAGTACTTC. Translated, it gives CASSRDSSYEQYF.

The rearrangement joins TRBV29-1 to TRBJ1-1, with TRBD1 identical over 7 bases. Looked up from germline, CDR1 is SQVTM and CDR2 is ANQGSEA. The CDR3 is 14 amino acids. V dropped 0 bases and J dropped 2; count of bases not matched to a gene: 3. In nucleotides, the CDR3 is TGCAGCGTTGAAGACAGGGGGAGAAACACTGAAGCTTTCTTT. Its translation is CSVEDRGRNTEAFF.

The genes are TRBV11-2 and TRBJ2-1, with D possibly being TRBD1 (6 bases). V lost 1 base, J lost 3 bases, and 13 bases lay in between. From germline, CDR1 is SGHAT and CDR2 FQNNGV. The CDR3 is made up of 16 amino acids. CDR3 region: CASSLGAGAYYNEQFF. CDR3 DNA: TGTGCCAGCAGCTTAGGGGCAGGGGCATACTACAATGAGCAGTTCTTC.

This chain joins TRBV6-2 or TRBV6-3 and TRBJ2-2; D remains ambiguous. Germline CDR1 and CDR2: MNHEY and SVGEGT. This CDR3 region has 13 residues. V lost 0 bases and J lost 6, with 5 bases in between. The CDR3 loop is CASSYSAAGELFF. DNA for the CDR3: TGTGCCAGCAGTTACTCTGCGGCCGGGGAGCTGTTTTTT.

This chain joins TRBV7-2 and TRBJ2-2; 9 nucleotides match TRBD1. V shed 0 bases, J shed 4 bases, and the junction held 6 bases outside the gene matches. Per the germline V gene, CDR1 is SGHTA and CDR2 is FQGNSA. There are 17 residues in the CDR3. CDR3 sequence reads: CASSLAYRGRSTGELFF. Written as DNA, the CDR3 is TGTGCCAGCAGCTTAGCCTACAGGGGGCGCAGCACCGGGGAGCTGTTTTTT.

This rearrangement joins TRBV7-9 to TRBJ2-7; TRBD1 agrees at 10 bases. Germline-derived CDR1 and CDR2 are SEHNR and FQNEAQ (reference sequence). V was clipped by 3 bases and J by 7 bases; unmatched bases: 12. CDR3 length: 16 residues. CDR3 protein: CASSFNDRGQIWEQYF. The CDR3 DNA is TGTGCCAGCAGCTTTAACGACAGGGGGCAGATTTGGGAGCAGTACTTC.

The chain is built from TRBV9 and TRBJ2-7; TRBD2 matches 10 bases. Germline CDR1 and CDR2: SGDLS and YYNGEE. This CDR3 is built from 16 residues. V shed 4 bases and J 2 bases; nucleotides not matched to a gene: 9. The CDR3 sequence is CASSPDGSGGAYEQYF. CDR3 DNA: TGTGCCAGCAGCCCAGACGGGAGCGGGGGGGCCTACGAGCAGTACTTC.

The V call is TRBV15, the J call TRBJ2-1, with 14 bases aligning to TRBD2. The junction had 16 bases not matched to a gene; V was cut back by 5 bases and J by 7 bases. The CDR3 runs to 19 residues. CDR1 and CDR2 from the germline V gene are LNHNV and YYDKDF (reference sequence). For the CDR3, the DNA is TGTGCCACCAGCCGGACTAGCGGGAGGCTCCCCGAGCCCCCAAATGAGCAGTTCTTC. Encoded protein: CATSRTSGRLPEPPNEQFF. Drawing the rest from reference TRBV15 and TRBJ2-1, the complete variable domain is DAMVIQNPRYQVTQFGKPVTLSCSQTLNHNVMYWYQQKSSQAPKLLFHYYDKDFNNEADTPDNFQSRRPNTSFCFLDIRSPGLGDTAMYLCATSRTSGRLPEPPNEQFFGPGTRLTVL.

V usage is TRBV6-2 or TRBV6-3 and J usage is TRBJ2-5; D gene unclear. V was trimmed by 0 bases and J by 2 bases, leaving 10 bases between them. CDR1 is MNHEY and CDR2 is SVGEGT in the germline V gene. This CDR3 has 15 residues. DNA for the CDR3: TGTGCCAGCAGTTACTCCCTCAGGCCACAAGAGACCCAGTACTTC. As protein: CASSYSLRPQETQYF.

The V gene is TRBV13, the J gene TRBJ1-2, with 10 bases fitting TRBD1. This CDR3 is 13 amino acids long. Germline loops: CDR1 PRHDT, CDR2 FYEKMQ (reference sequence). J gave up 6 bases and V 5 bases, and 3 bases lay outside the gene matches. Here the CDR3 reads CASSRDRGDGYTF. The CDR3 DNA sequence: TGTGCCAGCAGCCGGGACAGGGGCGATGGCTACACCTTC. Drawing the rest from reference TRBV13 and TRBJ1-2, the complete variable domain is AAGVIQSPRHLIKEKRETATLKCYPIPRHDTVYWYQQGPGQDPQFLISFYEKMQSDKGSIPDRFSAQQFSDYHSELNMSSLELGDSALYFCASSRDRGDGYTFGSGTRLTVV.

V is TRBV19 and J is TRBJ2-1; D perhaps matches TRBD2 (6 bases). V was cut by 7 bases and J by 3 bases, with 13 bases left in between. The CDR3 runs 14 residues. Germline-derived CDR1 and CDR2 are LNHDA and SQIVND (reference sequence). The CDR3 bases are TGTGCCAGTACGGTGGGAGGAAGCTACAATGAGCAGTTCTTC. It translates to CASTVGGSYNEQFF.

The V and J genes are TRBV30 and TRBJ1-1, with 9 bases that match TRBD1. V was pared by 4 bases and J by 1 base, with 7 bases of the junction left unmatched. The germline V gene encodes CDR1 GTSNPN and CDR2 SVGIG (reference sequence). The CDR3 is made up of 15 amino acids. CDR3 DNA sequence: TGTGCCTGGATTGGGACAGGGATAGCGAACACTGAAGCTTTCTTT. This codes for CAWIGTGIANTEAFF.

The chain is built from TRBV5-1 and TRBJ2-2; 9 nucleotides match TRBD2. This CDR3 spans 16 amino acids. The V gene's germline CDR1 is SGHRS and CDR2 YFSETQ. Trimming removed 4 bases from V and 5 bases from J; junction bases left unmatched: 9. CDR3 amino acids: CASSGLAGPGTGELFF. The DNA for the CDR3 is TGCGCCAGCAGCGGCCTAGCGGGACCGGGGACCGGGGAGCTGTTTTTT.

This chain joins TRBV18 and TRBJ2-7; the D gene is possibly TRBD2 (6 bases). The CDR3 consists of 14 residues. Deletions cut 2 bases from V and 2 bases from J, with 10 bases between. Germline V CDR1 and CDR2: KGHSH, LQKENI. CDR3: CASSPEAGTYEQYF. CDR3 coding DNA: TGTGCCAGCTCACCAGAGGCGGGAACCTACGAGCAGTACTTC.

The chain is built from TRBV3-1 (or the pseudogene TRBV3-2) and TRBJ1-6, with 7 bases fitting TRBD1. The V and J ends lost 5 bases and 7 bases, in that order; junction bases with no gene match: 5. This CDR3 is 14 amino acids long. Germline CDR1 is LGHDT and CDR2 is YNNKEL (reference sequence). The CDR3 reads CASSDGQANSPLHF. The DNA for the CDR3 is TGTGCCAGCAGCGATGGACAGGCCAATTCACCCCTCCACTTT.

The V gene is TRBV3-1 (or the pseudogene TRBV3-2), the J gene TRBJ2-1; a possible D gene is TRBD2 (7 bases). Trimming cost V 3 bases and J 4 bases, with 19 bases left between them. Germline-derived CDR1 and CDR2 are LGHDT and YNNKEL (reference sequence). The CDR3 is 17 residues long. CDR3 nucleotide sequence: TGTGCCAGCAGCCATATTCTCGGGGGCGGGAGATACAATGAGCAGTTCTTC. It encodes CASSHILGGGRYNEQFF.